This record covers a single T cell receptor (beta chain). Repertoires were generated with immunoSEQ multiplex PCR, while TCRdb's copy carries only in-frame clones and drops some. In the table there are fewer than 70,000 clones, 80% of which are singletons. These data belong to a study of T cell responses to AZD1222 COVID-19 vaccine. The analysis combined second doses at about 4 or about 12 weeks. The CDR3 consists of 14 residues. The germline V gene encodes CDR1 SGHRS and CDR2 YFSETQ. Trimming shortened V by 2 bases and J by 1 base, and 9 bases separated the two germline ends. The source of this sequence is an adult who received the AZD1222 COVID-19 vaccine. The sample in question was peripheral blood, obtained 28 days after the second AZD1222 dose. The V call is TRBV5-1, the J call TRBJ1-1, with D perhaps matching TRBD1 (5 bases). CDR3 amino acids: CASSLIGTNTEAFF. DNA for the CDR3: TGCGCCAGCAGCTTAATCGGGACGAACACTGAAGCTTTCTTT.